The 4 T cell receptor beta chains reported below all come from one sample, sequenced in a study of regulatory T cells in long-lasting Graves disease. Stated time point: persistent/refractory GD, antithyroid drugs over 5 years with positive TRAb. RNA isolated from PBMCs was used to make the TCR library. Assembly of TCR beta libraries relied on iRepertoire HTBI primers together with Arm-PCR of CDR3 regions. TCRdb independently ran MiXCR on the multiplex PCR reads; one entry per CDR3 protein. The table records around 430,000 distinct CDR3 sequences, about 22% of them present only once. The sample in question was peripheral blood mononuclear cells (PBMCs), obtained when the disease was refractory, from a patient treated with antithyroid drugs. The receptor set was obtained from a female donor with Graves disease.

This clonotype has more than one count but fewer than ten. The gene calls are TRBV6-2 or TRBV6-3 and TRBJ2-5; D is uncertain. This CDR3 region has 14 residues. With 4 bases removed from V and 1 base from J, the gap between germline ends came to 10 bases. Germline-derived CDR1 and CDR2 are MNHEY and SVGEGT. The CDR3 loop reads CASSSGHGQETQYF. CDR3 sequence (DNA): TGTGCCAGCAGTTCCGGCCACGGCCAAGAGACCCAGTACTTC.

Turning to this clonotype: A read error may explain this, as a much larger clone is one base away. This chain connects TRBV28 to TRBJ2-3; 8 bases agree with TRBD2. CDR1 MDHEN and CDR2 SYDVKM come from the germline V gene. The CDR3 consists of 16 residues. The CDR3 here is CAGSSTSGGSTDTQYF. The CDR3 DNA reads TGTGCCGGCAGTTCAACCAGCGGGGGCAGCACAGATACGCAGTATTTT.

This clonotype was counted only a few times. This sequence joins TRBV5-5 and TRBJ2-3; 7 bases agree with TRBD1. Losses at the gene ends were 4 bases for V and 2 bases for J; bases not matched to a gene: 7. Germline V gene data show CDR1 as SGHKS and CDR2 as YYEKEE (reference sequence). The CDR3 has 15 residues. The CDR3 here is CASSRDSYPTDTQYF. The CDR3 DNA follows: TGTGCCAGCAGCCGGGACAGCTACCCCACAGATACGCAGTATTTT. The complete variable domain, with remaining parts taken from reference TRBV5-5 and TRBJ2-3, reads DAGVTQSPTHLIKTRGQQVTLRCSPISGHKSVSWYQQVLGQGPQFIFQYYEKEERGRGNFPDRFSARQFPNYSSELNVNALLLGDSALYLCASSRDSYPTDTQYFGPGTRLTVL.

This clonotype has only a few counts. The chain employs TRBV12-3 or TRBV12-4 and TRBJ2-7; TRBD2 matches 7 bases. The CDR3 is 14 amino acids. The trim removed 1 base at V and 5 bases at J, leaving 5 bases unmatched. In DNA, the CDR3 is TGTGCCAGCAGTTTAGGGCGGGGGATCAACGAGCAGTACTTC. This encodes CASSLGRGINEQYF.